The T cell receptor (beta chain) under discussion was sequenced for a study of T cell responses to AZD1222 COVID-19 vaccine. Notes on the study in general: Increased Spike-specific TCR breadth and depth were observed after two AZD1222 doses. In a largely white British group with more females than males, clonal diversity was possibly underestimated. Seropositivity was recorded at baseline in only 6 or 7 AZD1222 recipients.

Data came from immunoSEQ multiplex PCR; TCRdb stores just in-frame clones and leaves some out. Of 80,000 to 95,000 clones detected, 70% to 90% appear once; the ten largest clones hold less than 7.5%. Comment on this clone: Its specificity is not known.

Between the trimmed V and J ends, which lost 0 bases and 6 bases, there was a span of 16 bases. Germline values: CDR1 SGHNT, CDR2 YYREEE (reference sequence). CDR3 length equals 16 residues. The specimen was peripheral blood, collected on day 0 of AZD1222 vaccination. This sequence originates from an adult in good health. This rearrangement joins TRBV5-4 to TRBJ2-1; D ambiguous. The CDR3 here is CASSLGVGSGLNEQFF. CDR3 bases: TGTGCCAGCAGCTTGGGGGTGGGGTCGGGCCTCAATGAGCAGTTCTTC. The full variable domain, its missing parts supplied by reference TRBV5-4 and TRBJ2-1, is ETGVTQSPTHLIKTRGQQVTLRCSSQSGHNTVSWYQQALGQGPQFIFQYYREEENGRGNFPPRFSGLQFPNYSSELNVNALELDDSALYLCASSLGVGSGLNEQFFGPGTRLTVL.